The TCR beta chain described here comes from a study of technical replicates of blood from a few donors. Profiling relied on immunoSEQ multiplex PCR, and the TCRdb table lists in-frame clones only, not all of them. The sample holds about 68,000 clones, under 98% seen once. The CDR3 contains 14 residues. Per the germline V gene, CDR1 is MGHRA and CDR2 is YSYEKL. Trimming left V 1 base short and J 3 bases short, with 10 bases between. The sequenced material came from T cells isolated from PBMCs. This clonotype was obtained from a human donor in good health. The V call is TRBV4-1, the J call TRBJ2-7; maybe TRBD2 (6 bases). The CDR3: CASSQVQEGYEQYF. DNA of the CDR3: TGCGCCAGCAGCCAAGTACAGGAGGGCTACGAGCAGTACTTC.